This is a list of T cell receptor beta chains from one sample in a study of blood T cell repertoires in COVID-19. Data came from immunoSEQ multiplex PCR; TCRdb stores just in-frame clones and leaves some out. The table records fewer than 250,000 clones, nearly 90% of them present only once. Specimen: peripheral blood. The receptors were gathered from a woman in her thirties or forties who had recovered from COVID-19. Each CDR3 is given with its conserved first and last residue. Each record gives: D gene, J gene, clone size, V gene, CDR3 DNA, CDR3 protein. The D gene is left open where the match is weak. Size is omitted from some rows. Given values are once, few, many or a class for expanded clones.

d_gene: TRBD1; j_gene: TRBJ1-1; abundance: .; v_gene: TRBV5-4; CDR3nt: TGTGCCAGCAGCACCACGGACAGGGCGGGAACTGAAGCTTTCTTT; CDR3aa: CASSTTDRAGTEAFF
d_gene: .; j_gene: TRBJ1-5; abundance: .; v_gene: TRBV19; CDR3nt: TGTGCCAGTAGTATGGGGGGGGGTTATAGCAATCAGCCCCAGCATTTT; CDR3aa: CASSMGGGYSNQPQHF
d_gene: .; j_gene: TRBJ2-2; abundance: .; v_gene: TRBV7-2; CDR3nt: TGTGCCAGCAGTCCCTGGACAGACCACACCGGGGAGCTGTTTTTT; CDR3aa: CASSPWTDHTGELFF
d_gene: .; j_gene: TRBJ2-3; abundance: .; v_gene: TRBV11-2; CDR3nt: TGTGCCAGCAGTACGGGTTGGCCAATAACAGATACGCAGTATTTT; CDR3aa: CASSTGWPITDTQYF
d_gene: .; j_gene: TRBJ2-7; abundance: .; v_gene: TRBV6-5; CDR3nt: TGTGCCAGCACCTCACGGGGGGAGCAGTACTTC; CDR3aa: CASTSRGEQYF
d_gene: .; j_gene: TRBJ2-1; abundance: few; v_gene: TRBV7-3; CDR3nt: TGTGCCAGCAGCTTAATGGATAGGACAGATGAGCAGTTCTTC; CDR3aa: CASSLMDRTDEQFF
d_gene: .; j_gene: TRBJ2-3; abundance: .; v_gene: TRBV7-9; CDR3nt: TGTGCCAGCAGCTTGGGGGGGCCCCCCCCAGATACGCAGTATTTT; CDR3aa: CASSLGGPPPDTQYF
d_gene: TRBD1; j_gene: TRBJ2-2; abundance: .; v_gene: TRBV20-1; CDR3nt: TGCAGTGTCAGGGGGCCCGGGGAGCTGTTTTTT; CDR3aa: CSVRGPGELFF
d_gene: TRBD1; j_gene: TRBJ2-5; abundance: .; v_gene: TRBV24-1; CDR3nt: TGTGCCACCGGACAGGGGACCGACGGTGGGACCCAGTACTTC; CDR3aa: CATGQGTDGGTQYF
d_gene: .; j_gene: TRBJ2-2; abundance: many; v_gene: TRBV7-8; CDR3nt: TGTGCCAGCAGCTTAGGCGGGACCGGGGAGCTGTTTTTT; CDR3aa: CASSLGGTGELFF
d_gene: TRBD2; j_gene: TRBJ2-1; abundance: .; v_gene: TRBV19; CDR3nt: TGTGCCAGTAGTATCCAGGCCGGACTAGCTAGCGATGAGCAGTTCTTC; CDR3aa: CASSIQAGLASDEQFF
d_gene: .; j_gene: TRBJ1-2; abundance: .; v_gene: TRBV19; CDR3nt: TGTGCGAGTAGTGGCAGTAACTATGGCTACACCTTC; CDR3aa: CASSGSNYGYTF
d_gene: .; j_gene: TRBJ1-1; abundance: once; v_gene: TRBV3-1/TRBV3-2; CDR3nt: TGTGCCAGCAGCCAAGTGGTTGCGGGGAGTCTGTACACTGAAGCTTTCTTT; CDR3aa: CASSQVVAGSLYTEAFF
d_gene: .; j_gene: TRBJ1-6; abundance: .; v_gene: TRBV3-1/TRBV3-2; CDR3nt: TGTGCCAGCAGCCAAACCGGTAGAGATCCACCCCTCCACTTT; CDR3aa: CASSQTGRDPPLHF
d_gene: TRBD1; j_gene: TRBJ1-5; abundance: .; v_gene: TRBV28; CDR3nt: TGTGCCAGCAGCCCGGGGACAGGGGGACCAGGGCAGCCCCAGCATTTT; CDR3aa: CASSPGTGGPGQPQHF
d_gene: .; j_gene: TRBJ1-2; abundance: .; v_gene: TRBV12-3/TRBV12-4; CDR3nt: TGTGCCAGCTCCCTCAGCGAGGCGGGCTACACCTTC; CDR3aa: CASSLSEAGYTF
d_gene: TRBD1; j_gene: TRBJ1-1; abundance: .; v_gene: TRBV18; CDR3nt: TGTGCCAGCTCACCGGGACAGGCGAACACTGAAGCTTTCTTT; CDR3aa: CASSPGQANTEAFF
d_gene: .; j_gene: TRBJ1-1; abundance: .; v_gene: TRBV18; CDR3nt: TGTGCCAGCTCCCGCGAGATGAACACTGAAGCTTTCTTT; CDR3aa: CASSREMNTEAFF
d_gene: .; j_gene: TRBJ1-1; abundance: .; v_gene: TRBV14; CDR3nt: TGTGCCAGCAGCCAATCAGTGAACACTGAAGCTTTCTTT; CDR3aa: CASSQSVNTEAFF
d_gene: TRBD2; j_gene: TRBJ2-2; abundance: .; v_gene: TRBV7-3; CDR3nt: TGTGCCAGCAGCCATACTAGCGCTGGGGCCGGGGAGCTGTTTTTT; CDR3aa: CASSHTSAGAGELFF
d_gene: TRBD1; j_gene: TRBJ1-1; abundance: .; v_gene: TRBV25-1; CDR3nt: TGTGCCAGCAGTGAATTAATTGGGACAGGGGCTGAAGCTTTCTTT; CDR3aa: CASSELIGTGAEAFF
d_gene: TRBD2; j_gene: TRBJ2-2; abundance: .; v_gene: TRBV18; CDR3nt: TGTGCCAGCTGTACCACGGGGGGCACCGGGGAGCTGTTTTTT; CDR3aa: CASCTTGGTGELFF
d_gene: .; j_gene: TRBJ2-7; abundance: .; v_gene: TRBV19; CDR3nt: TGTGCCAGTAGTAATTCTAATACCTACGAGCAGTACTTC; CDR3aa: CASSNSNTYEQYF
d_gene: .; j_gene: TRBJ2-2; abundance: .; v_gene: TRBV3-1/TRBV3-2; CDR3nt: TGTGCCAGCAGCCTATCCCCAGGAGCGGGCGTCCCCGGGGAGCTGTTTTTT; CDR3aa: CASSLSPGAGVPGELFF
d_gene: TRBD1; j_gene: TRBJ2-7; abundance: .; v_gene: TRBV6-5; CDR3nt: TGTGCCAGCAGTTACGGGACAGAGATTCGGGGCGAGCAGTACTTC; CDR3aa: CASSYGTEIRGEQYF
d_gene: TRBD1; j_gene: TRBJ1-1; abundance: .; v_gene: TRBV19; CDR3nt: TGTGCCAGTAGTATGGCCGGGACAGGGCCGAACACTGAAGCTTTCTTT; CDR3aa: CASSMAGTGPNTEAFF
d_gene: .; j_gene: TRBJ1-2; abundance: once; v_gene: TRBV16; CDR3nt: TGTGCCAGCAGCCAATCGGGAGGTTATGGCTACACCTTC; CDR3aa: CASSQSGGYGYTF
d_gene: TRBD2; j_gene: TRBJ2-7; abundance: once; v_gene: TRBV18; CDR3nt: TGTGCCAGCTCACCAGCGGGAGTTCTATACGAGCAGTACTTC; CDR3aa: CASSPAGVLYEQYF
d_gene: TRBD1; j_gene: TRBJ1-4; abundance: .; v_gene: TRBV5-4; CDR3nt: TGTGCCAGCAGCTTGTTAGGGACAGAGGAGGAAAAACTGTTTTTT; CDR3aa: CASSLLGTEEEKLFF
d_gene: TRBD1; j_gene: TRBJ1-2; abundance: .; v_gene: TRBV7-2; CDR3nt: TGTGCCAGCAGCTACCAGACAGGGAACTATGGCTACACCTTC; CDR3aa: CASSYQTGNYGYTF
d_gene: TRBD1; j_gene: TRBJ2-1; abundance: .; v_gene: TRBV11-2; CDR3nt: TGTGCCAGCAGCTTAGTCCGGGACAGGGTTAATGAGCAGTTCTTC; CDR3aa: CASSLVRDRVNEQFF
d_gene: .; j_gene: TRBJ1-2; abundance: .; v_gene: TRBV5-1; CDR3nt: TGCGCCAGCAGCTTTAGGACGGACAACTACACCTTC; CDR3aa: CASSFRTDNYTF
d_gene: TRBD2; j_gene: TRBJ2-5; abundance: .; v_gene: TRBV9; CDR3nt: TGTGCCAGCAGCTTTAGCGGGAGGGCCTCGGAGACCCAGTACTTC; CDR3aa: CASSFSGRASETQYF
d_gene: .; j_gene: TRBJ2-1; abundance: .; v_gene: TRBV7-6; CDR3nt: TGTGCCAGCAGCCCTTACAATGAGCAGTTCTTC; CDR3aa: CASSPYNEQFF
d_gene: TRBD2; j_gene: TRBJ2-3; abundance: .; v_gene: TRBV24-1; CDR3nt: TGTGCCACCAGTGACCGCTTAGCGGGAGGGCCAGATACGCAGTATTTT; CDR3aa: CATSDRLAGGPDTQYF
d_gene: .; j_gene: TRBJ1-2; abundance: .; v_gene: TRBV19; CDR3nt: TGTGCCAGTACCCAGGAACTCAACTATGGCTACACCTTC; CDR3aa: CASTQELNYGYTF